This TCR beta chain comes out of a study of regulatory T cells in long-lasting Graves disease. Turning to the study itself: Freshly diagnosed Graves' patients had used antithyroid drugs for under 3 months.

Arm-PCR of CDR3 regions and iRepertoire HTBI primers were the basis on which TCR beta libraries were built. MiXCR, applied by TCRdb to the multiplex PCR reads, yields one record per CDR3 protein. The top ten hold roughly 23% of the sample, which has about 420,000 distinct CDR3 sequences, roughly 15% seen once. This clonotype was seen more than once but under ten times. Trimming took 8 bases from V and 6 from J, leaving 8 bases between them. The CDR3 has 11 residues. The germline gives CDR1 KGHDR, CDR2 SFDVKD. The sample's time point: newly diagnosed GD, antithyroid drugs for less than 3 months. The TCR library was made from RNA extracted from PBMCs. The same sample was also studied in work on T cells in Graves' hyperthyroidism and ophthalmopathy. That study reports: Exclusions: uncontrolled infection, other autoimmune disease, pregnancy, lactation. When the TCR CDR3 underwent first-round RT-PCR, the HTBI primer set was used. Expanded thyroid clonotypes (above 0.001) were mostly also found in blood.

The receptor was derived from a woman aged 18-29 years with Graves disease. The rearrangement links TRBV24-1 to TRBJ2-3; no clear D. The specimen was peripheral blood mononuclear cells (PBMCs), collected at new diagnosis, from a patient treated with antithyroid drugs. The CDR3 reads CATTVGDTQYF. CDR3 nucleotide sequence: TGTGCCACCACCGTAGGGGATACGCAGTATTTT.